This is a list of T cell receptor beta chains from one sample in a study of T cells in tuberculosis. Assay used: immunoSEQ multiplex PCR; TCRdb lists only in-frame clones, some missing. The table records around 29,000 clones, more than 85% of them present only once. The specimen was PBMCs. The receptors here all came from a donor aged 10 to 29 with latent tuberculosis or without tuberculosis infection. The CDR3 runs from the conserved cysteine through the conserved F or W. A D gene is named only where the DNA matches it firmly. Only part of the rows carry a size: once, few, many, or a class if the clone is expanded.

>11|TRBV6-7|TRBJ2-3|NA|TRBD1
TGTGCCAGCAGTTGTAGACAGGGCAAGTATTTT
CASSCRQGKYF
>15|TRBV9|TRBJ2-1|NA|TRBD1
TGTGCCAGCAGCGTATCGGGACAGTTCTACAATGAGCAGTTCTTC
CASSVSGQFYNEQFF
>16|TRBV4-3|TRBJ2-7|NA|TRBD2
TGCGCCAGCAGCCTCGGAGGAGCGGGGGGGGGCAACGAGCAGTACTTC
CASSLGGAGGGNEQYF
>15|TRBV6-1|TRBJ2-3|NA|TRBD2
TGTGCCAGCAGTGTGACTAGCGGGGGCACAGATACGCAGTATTTT
CASSVTSGGTDTQYF
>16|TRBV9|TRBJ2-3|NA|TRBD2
TGTGCCAGCAGCGTAAGACTAGCAGGTTTCTCAGATACGCAGTATTTT
CASSVRLAGFSDTQYF
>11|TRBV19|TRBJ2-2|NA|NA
TGTGCCAGTAGTTCCCAGGGTGAGCTGTTTTTT
CASSSQGELFF
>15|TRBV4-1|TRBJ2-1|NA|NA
TGCGCCAGCAGCCAAGAACAGGTTTCCTACAATGAGCAGTTCTTC
CASSQEQVSYNEQFF
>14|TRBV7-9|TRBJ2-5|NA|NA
TGTGCCAGCAGCTTAGAGGGCCCCGGGGGGACCCAGTACTTC
CASSLEGPGGTQYF
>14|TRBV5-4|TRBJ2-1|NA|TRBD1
TGTGCCAGCAGGGCAAAGGGGGCCGACAATGAGCAGTTCTTC
CASRAKGADNEQFF
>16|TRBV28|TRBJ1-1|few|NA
TGTGCCAGCAGTCCCGGACACGTAGGGATGAACACTGAAGCTTTCTTT
CASSPGHVGMNTEAFF
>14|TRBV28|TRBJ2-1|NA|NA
TGTGCCAGCAGTTTTGAGAGCTCCTACAATGAGCAGTTCTTC
CASSFESSYNEQFF
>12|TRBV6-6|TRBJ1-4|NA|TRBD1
TGTGCCAGCAGTGTGGGACAGGTTGGTCTGTTTTTT
CASSVGQVGLFF
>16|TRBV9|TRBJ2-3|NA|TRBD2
TGTGCCAGCAGCCCTTTTAGCGGGGGGGCAGGGGATACGCAGTATTTT
CASSPFSGGAGDTQYF
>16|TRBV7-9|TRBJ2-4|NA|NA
TGTGCCAGCAGTCCTGGCGGGTCTGTCATAAAAAACATTCAGTACTTC
CASSPGGSVIKNIQYF
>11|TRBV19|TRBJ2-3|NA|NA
TGTGCCGCGGGACGCACAGATACGCAGTATTTT
CAAGRTDTQYF
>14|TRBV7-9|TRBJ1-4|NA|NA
TGTGCCAGCAGCTTTTCGACAAGCCATGAAAAACTGTTTTTT
CASSFSTSHEKLFF